These 14 T cell receptor beta chains were all obtained from the same sample, sequenced in a study of CD8 T cells in ankylosing spondylitis. Study conclusions and caveats: Seemingly characteristic of ankylosing spondylitis blood was a TCR beta motif consisting of about 8 highly homologous variants.

These receptors have no known antigen. In TCRdb, the 5' RACE reads were re-called with MiXCR into one record per CDR3 protein. The top ten clones hold 6.5% to 7% of a sample with approximately 540,000 distinct CDR3 sequences, roughly 13% of them seen once. The sequenced sample consisted of blood, either unsorted or a sorted T cell fraction (not recorded which). The receptor source for this set is a male donor with ankylosing spondylitis.

This chain uses TRBV20-1 with TRBJ2-7; 8 bases map to TRBD1. The CDR3 consists of 13 residues. The trim removed 4 bases at V and 0 bases at J, leaving 2 bases unmatched. Germline V gene data show CDR1 as DFQATT and CDR2 as SNEGSKA (reference sequence). The CDR3 nucleotides are TGCAGTGCTACAGGGGGCCTCTCCTACGAGCAGTACTTC. It specifies CSATGGLSYEQYF.

This clonotype was picked up many times. V and J are TRBV20-1 and TRBJ1-4; 10 bases map to TRBD1. CDR3 length equals 14 residues. Germline V CDR1 and CDR2: DFQATT, SNEGSKA (reference sequence). V shed 1 base, J shed 6 bases, and the junction held 2 bases outside the gene matches. The CDR3 here is CSARGDRGYEKLFF. In nucleotides, the CDR3 is TGCAGTGCTAGAGGGGACAGGGGATATGAAAAACTGTTTTTT.

The chain has TRBV5-1 and TRBJ2-2; unclear D gene. Trimming cost V 4 bases and J 3 bases, with 13 bases left between them. Germline lookup yields CDR1 SGHRS and CDR2 YFSETQ. The CDR3 runs to 15 residues. Written as DNA, the CDR3 is TGCGCCAGCAGCGTGGCCAGGTCGGACACCGGGGAGCTGTTTTTT. Translating it yields CASSVARSDTGELFF.

This clonotype was seen a handful of times. The CDR3 reads CSARGWGYNEQFF. In nucleotides, the CDR3 is TGCAGTGCTAGAGGGTGGGGATACAATGAGCAGTTCTTC. The chain has TRBV20-1 and TRBJ2-1; D gene ambiguous. The CDR3 totals 13 residues. V shed 1 base and J shed 4 bases, with 8 bases lying between them. CDR1 DFQATT and CDR2 SNEGSKA come from the germline V gene (reference sequence).

CDR3 sequence: CASSPRPGGGPDTQYF. The CDR3 DNA is TGTGCCAGCAGCCCCCGTCCAGGGGGGGGGCCAGATACGCAGTATTTT. The chain employs TRBV7-2 and TRBJ2-3; D is possibly TRBD1 or TRBD2 (7 bases each). The CDR3 length is 16 residues. Trimming left V 5 bases short and J 4 bases short, with 19 bases between. CDR1 is SGHTA and CDR2 is FQGNSA in the germline V gene.

This clonotype appeared many times. The chain is built from TRBV5-1 and TRBJ1-2; D ambiguous. The V gene lost 0 bases and the J gene lost 4 bases, with 13 bases spanning the gap. The germline V gene has CDR1 SGHRS and CDR2 YFSETQ. This CDR3 contains 15 residues. The DNA for the CDR3 is TGCGCCAGCAGCTTGGAAAACGGCCGGCCCTATGGCTACACCTTC. Translation: CASSLENGRPYGYTF.

This clonotype has ten or more counts. V usage is TRBV29-1 and J usage is TRBJ1-2, with TRBD1 as a possible D gene (6 bases). V lost 4 bases and J lost 3, with 12 bases in between. Germline lookup yields CDR1 SQVTM and CDR2 ANQGSEA. There are 13 residues in the CDR3. CDR3 bases: TGCAGCGTTGTTCCAGGGGCGGACTATGGCTACACCTTC. Translating it yields CSVVPGADYGYTF.

This clonotype has a handful of counts. The J gene is TRBJ1-6, the V gene TRBV7-9; D is perhaps TRBD1 (6 bases). V was clipped by 5 bases and J by 7 bases, with 15 bases between them. This CDR3 has 15 residues. Germline assignment: CDR1 SEHNR and CDR2 FQNEAQ (reference sequence). The CDR3 DNA reads TGTGCCAGCAGCCCCGAGGGGGACGGGAATTCACCCCTCCACTTT. Translation: CASSPEGDGNSPLHF.

The V call is TRBV27, the J call TRBJ2-6; D is unresolved. Trimming stripped 5 bases from V and 0 bases from J, with 8 bases between. Germline CDR1 and CDR2: MNHEY and SMNVEV (reference sequence). The length of the CDR3 is 15 residues. CDR3 bases: TGTGCCAGCAGTATCGACAACTCTGGGGCCAACGTCCTGACTTTC. Translation: CASSIDNSGANVLTF.

This clonotype was seen more than once but under ten times. The rearrangement links TRBV4-1 to TRBJ2-1; the match to TRBD2 covers 14 bases. V lost 4 bases to trimming and J lost 9 bases; unmatched junction nucleotides: 8. Germline CDR1 is MGHRA and CDR2 is YSYEKL. The CDR3 has 16 amino acids. The chain's CDR3 is CASSPGEGLAGAEQFF. The CDR3 bases are TGCGCCAGCAGCCCCGGTGAGGGACTAGCGGGAGCTGAGCAGTTCTTC.

This clonotype appeared many times. The CDR3 DNA reads TGTGCCACCAGTGATTATCTGAACACTGAAGCTTTCTTT. It codes for CATSDYLNTEAFF. The genes are TRBV24-1 and TRBJ1-1; D is unresolved. From germline, CDR1 is KGHDR and CDR2 SFDVKD. This CDR3 has 13 amino acids. The V end was cut by 2 bases, the J end by 0 bases, with 3 bases between.

The chain recombines TRBV6-5 with TRBJ2-2, with 7 bases identical to TRBD2. The CDR3 sequence is 17 residues long. Germline-derived CDR1 and CDR2 are MNHEY and SVGAGI. V shed 0 bases, J shed 7 bases, and the junction held 11 bases outside the gene matches. CDR3 region: CASSYSIGGGPIGELFF. The CDR3 DNA reads as TGTGCCAGCAGTTACTCGATTGGGGGAGGGCCGATCGGGGAGCTGTTTTTT.

The chain links TRBV7-9 to TRBJ2-2; D gene uncertain. The length of the CDR3 is 15 residues. The V end was cut by 4 bases, the J end by 3 bases, with 12 bases between. Germline CDR1 SEHNR, CDR2 FQNEAQ (reference sequence). The CDR3 region is CASSSRWSDTGELFF. CDR3 DNA sequence: TGTGCCAGCAGCTCGCGATGGAGCGACACCGGGGAGCTGTTTTTT. Based on the CDR3 plus reference TRBV7-9 and TRBJ2-2, the full variable domain is DTGVSQNPRHKITKRGQNVTFRCDPISEHNRLYWYRQTLGQGPEFLTYFQNEAQLEKSRLLSDRFSAERPKGSFSTLEIQRTEQGDSAMYLCASSSRWSDTGELFFGEGSRLTVL.

The sample holds a few counts of this clonotype. This rearrangement joins TRBV27 to TRBJ1-5; 9 nucleotides line up with TRBD1. The length of the CDR3 is 15 residues. CDR1 MNHEY and CDR2 SMNVEV come from the germline V gene (reference sequence). After removal of 8 bases from V and 2 bases from J, the junction contained 7 bases not matched to a gene. The CDR3 here is CASGARQGGNQPQHF. CDR3 nucleotides: TGTGCCAGCGGGGCCAGACAGGGGGGCAATCAGCCCCAGCATTTT.